The rows below give T cell receptor beta chains drawn from one sample of a study of cytomegalovirus exposure and HLA in healthy donors. The data were produced by immunoSEQ multiplex PCR, yet TCRdb's version contains in-frame clones alone and is incomplete. Its clone listing holds tens of thousands of clones. Material: PBMCs. The receptors come from a man in his fifties in good health and CMV-seropositive. Each CDR3 is given without its conserved first and last residue. Fields, in order: J gene, V gene, CDR3 protein.

j_call: TRBJ1-1; v_call: TRBV7-3; cdr3_aa: ASSLYGNTEAF
j_call: TRBJ1-2; v_call: TRBV9; cdr3_aa: ASSAAGGFYGYT
j_call: TRBJ1-4; v_call: TRBV19; cdr3_aa: ASQRVGLGEKLF
j_call: TRBJ1-2; v_call: TRBV18; cdr3_aa: ASSPGTVNNYGYT
j_call: TRBJ2-3; v_call: TRBV29-1; cdr3_aa: SVEDPGSASTDTQY
j_call: TRBJ2-3; v_call: TRBV5-1; cdr3_aa: ASSPNGQDTDTQY
j_call: TRBJ1-1; v_call: TRBV2; cdr3_aa: ASSDRTGRTEAF
j_call: TRBJ1-6; v_call: TRBV6-5; cdr3_aa: ASSWGQGSNSPLH
j_call: TRBJ1-2; v_call: TRBV10-3; cdr3_aa: AISGAGAGYGYT
j_call: TRBJ1-2; v_call: TRBV19; cdr3_aa: ASLQGAYYGYT
j_call: TRBJ2-2; v_call: TRBV7-2; cdr3_aa: ASSRTGTGAGELF
j_call: TRBJ2-1; v_call: TRBV7-7; cdr3_aa: ASSLELPTSGYNEQF
j_call: TRBJ1-3; v_call: TRBV18; cdr3_aa: ASSPYREFASGNTIY
j_call: TRBJ2-1; v_call: TRBV5-6; cdr3_aa: ASSPLGTSGSGYSNEQF
j_call: TRBJ2-7; v_call: TRBV15; cdr3_aa: ATSSLSSAYEQY
j_call: TRBJ2-1; v_call: TRBV5-1; cdr3_aa: ASRQDRDEQF
j_call: TRBJ1-2; v_call: TRBV10-3; cdr3_aa: AISEGVRSGYT
j_call: TRBJ2-7; v_call: TRBV12-5; cdr3_aa: ASGWTGATYEQY
j_call: TRBJ1-4; v_call: TRBV4-1; cdr3_aa: ASSQPGQAYEKLF
j_call: TRBJ2-7; v_call: TRBV6-1; cdr3_aa: ASSETYRGTYEQY
j_call: TRBJ1-2; v_call: TRBV18; cdr3_aa: ASSPPDRGPGYT
j_call: TRBJ2-7; v_call: TRBV5-8; cdr3_aa: ASSLEVAENYEQY
j_call: TRBJ2-7; v_call: TRBV2; cdr3_aa: ASQPVQSYEQY
j_call: TRBJ2-3; v_call: TRBV4-2; cdr3_aa: ASSQARGLGAGGPGSRSDTQY
j_call: TRBJ2-1; v_call: TRBV10-3; cdr3_aa: AIMGQGKDEQF
j_call: TRBJ2-3; v_call: TRBV7-2; cdr3_aa: ASSPMSTDTQY
j_call: TRBJ1-1; v_call: TRBV7-9; cdr3_aa: ASSLPGNTEAF
j_call: TRBJ2-3; v_call: TRBV19; cdr3_aa: ASSRGLIGGRESTDTQY
j_call: TRBJ2-1; v_call: TRBV14; cdr3_aa: ASSQGQGLAGNEQF
j_call: TRBJ1-1; v_call: TRBV19; cdr3_aa: ASKGREDTEAF
j_call: TRBJ2-3; v_call: TRBV27; cdr3_aa: ASSSGLGGNTQY
j_call: TRBJ2-2; v_call: TRBV6-4; cdr3_aa: ASSPGLHTGELF
j_call: TRBJ1-1; v_call: TRBV5-1; cdr3_aa: ASSLYAYTEAF
j_call: TRBJ1-4; v_call: TRBV6-1; cdr3_aa: ASSVSTNEKLF
j_call: TRBJ2-1; v_call: TRBV2; cdr3_aa: ASSGDRGTYNEQF
j_call: TRBJ2-2; v_call: TRBV19; cdr3_aa: ASSGLANTGELF
j_call: TRBJ1-2; v_call: TRBV30; cdr3_aa: AWSVAITGNGYT
j_call: TRBJ1-3; v_call: TRBV6-1; cdr3_aa: ASRESDRAGNTIY
j_call: TRBJ1-4; v_call: TRBV18; cdr3_aa: ASSPIPSTGGEKLF
j_call: TRBJ2-2; v_call: TRBV5-8; cdr3_aa: ASSGGQIYTGELF
j_call: TRBJ1-1; v_call: TRBV19; cdr3_aa: ASSIGGGWESEAF
j_call: TRBJ2-3; v_call: TRBV6-1; cdr3_aa: ASYSGSGTDTQY
j_call: TRBJ1-4; v_call: TRBV7-9; cdr3_aa: ASSPAGRVHEKLF
j_call: TRBJ1-2; v_call: TRBV9; cdr3_aa: ASSVLGGRYGYT
j_call: TRBJ2-3; v_call: TRBV10-1; cdr3_aa: ASSEFSSGTDTQY
j_call: TRBJ2-5; v_call: TRBV30; cdr3_aa: ACSPPAGSVGTQY
j_call: TRBJ1-1; v_call: TRBV29-1; cdr3_aa: SVGDTRNTEAF
j_call: TRBJ2-2; v_call: TRBV11-2; cdr3_aa: ASSSAPGWGLDGELF
j_call: TRBJ2-1; v_call: TRBV28; cdr3_aa: ASSLLPGTGQLGEQF
j_call: TRBJ1-2; v_call: TRBV9; cdr3_aa: ASSVEVGGHYGYT
j_call: TRBJ2-3; v_call: TRBV28; cdr3_aa: ASSWGGTDTQY
j_call: TRBJ1-1; v_call: TRBV5-1; cdr3_aa: ASSSGTGNTEAF
j_call: TRBJ2-7; v_call: TRBV9; cdr3_aa: ASSVDLAGGTHPYEQY
j_call: TRBJ2-1; v_call: TRBV7-9; cdr3_aa: ASSPTSGRAQEGEQF
j_call: TRBJ1-1; v_call: TRBV6-4; cdr3_aa: ASSERDTGGAF